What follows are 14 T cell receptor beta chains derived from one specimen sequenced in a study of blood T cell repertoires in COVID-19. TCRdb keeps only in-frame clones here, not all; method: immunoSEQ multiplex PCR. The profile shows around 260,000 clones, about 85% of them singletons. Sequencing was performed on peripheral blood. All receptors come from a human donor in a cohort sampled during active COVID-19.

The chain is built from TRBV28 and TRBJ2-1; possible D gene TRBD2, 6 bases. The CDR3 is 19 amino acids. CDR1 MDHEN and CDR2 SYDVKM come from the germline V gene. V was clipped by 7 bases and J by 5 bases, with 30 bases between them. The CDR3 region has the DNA TGTGCCAGCACTCCTTGGGGCATAGCGGCGGTCCTCAAAAACAATGAGCAGTTCTTC. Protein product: CASTPWGIAAVLKNNEQFF.

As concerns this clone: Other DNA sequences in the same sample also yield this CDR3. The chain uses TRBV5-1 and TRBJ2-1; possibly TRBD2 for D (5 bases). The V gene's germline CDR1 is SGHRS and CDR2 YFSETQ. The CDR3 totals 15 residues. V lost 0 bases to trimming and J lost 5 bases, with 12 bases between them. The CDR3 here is CASSLGDRTHNEQFF. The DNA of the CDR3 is TGCGCCAGCAGCTTGGGCGATCGGACTCACAATGAGCAGTTCTTC.

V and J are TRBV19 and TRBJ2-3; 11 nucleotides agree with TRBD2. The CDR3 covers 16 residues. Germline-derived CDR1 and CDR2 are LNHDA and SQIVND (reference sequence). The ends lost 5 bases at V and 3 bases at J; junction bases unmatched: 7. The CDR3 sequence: CASSLFSGRGTDTQYF. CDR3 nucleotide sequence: TGTGCCAGTAGTCTTTTTAGCGGGAGGGGGACAGATACGCAGTATTTT.

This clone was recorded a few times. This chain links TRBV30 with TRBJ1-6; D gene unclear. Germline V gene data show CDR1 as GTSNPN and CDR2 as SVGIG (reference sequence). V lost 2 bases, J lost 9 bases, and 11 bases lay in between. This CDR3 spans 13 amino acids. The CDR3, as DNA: TGTGCCTGGAGTCCTCTTCCAGGTTCACCCCTCCACTTT. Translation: CAWSPLPGSPLHF.

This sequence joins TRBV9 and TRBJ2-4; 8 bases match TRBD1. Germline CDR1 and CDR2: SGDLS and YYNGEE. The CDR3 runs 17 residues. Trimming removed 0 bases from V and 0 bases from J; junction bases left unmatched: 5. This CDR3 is CASSVGTGNLAKNIQYF. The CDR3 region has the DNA TGTGCCAGCAGCGTAGGGACAGGGAACCTAGCCAAAAACATTCAGTACTTC.

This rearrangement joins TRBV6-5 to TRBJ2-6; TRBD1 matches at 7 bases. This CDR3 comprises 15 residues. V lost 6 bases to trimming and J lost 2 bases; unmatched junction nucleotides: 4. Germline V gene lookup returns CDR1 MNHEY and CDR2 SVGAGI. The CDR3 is CASRYDRAGANVLTF. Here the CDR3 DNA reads TGTGCCAGCAGGTACGACAGGGCTGGGGCCAACGTCCTGACTTTC.

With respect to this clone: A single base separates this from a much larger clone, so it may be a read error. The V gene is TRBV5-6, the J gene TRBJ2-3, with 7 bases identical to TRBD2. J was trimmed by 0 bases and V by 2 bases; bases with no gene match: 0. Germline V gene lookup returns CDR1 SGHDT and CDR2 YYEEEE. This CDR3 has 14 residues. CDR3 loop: CASSFSGSTDTQYF. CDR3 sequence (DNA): TGTGCCAGCAGCTTTAGCGGGAGCACAGATACGCAGTATTTT.

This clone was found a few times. The CDR3 DNA reads as TGTGCCAGCAGCTTAAGGACAGGGGCGTCTGGAAACACCATATATTTT. Translation: CASSLRTGASGNTIYF. The gene calls are TRBV7-8 and TRBJ1-3; 9 positions agree with TRBD1. CDR1 and CDR2 (germline): SGHVS, FQNEAQ. The V segment lost 2 bases and the J segment 1 base; nucleotides outside the gene matches: 3. The CDR3 consists of 16 residues.

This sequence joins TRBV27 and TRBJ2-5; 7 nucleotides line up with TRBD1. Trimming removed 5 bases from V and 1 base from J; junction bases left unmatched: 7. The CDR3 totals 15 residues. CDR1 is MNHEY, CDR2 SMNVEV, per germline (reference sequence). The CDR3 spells CASSKQGFAQETQYF. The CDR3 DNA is TGTGCCAGCAGTAAACAGGGGTTCGCCCAAGAGACCCAGTACTTC.

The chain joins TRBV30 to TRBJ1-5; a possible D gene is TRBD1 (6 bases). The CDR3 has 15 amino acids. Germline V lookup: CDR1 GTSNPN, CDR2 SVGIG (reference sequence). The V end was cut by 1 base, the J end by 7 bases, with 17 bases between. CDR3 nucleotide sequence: TGTGCCTGGAGTGCTTCGCTACAGGGATCCCAGCCCCAGCATTTT. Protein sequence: CAWSASLQGSQPQHF.

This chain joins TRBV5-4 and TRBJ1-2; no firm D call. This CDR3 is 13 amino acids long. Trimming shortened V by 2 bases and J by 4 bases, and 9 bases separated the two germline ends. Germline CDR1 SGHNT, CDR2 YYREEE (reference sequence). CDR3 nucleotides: TGTGCCAGCAGCTTCGACACCCTCTATGGCTACACCTTC. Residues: CASSFDTLYGYTF.

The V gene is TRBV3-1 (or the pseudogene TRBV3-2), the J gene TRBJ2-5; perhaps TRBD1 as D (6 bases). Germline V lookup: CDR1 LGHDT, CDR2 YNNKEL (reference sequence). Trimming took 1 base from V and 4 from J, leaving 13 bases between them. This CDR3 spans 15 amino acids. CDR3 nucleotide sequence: TGTGCCAGCAGCCAAGGGTCAGGGGTGAGAGAGACCCAGTACTTC. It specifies CASSQGSGVRETQYF.

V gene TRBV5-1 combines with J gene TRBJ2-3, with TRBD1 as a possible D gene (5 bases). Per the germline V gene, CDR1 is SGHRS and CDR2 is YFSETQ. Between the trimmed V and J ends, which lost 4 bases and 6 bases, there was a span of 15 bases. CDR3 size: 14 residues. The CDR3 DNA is TGCGCCAGCAGCCGGGCTTCCTCAGGGGATACGCAGTATTTT. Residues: CASSRASSGDTQYF.

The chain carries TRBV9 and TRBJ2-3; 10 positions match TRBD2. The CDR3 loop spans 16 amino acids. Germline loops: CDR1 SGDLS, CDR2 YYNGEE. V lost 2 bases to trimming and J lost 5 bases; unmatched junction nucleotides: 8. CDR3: CASSVQAGGPRDTQYF. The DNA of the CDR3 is TGTGCCAGCAGCGTTCAAGCGGGAGGGCCGCGAGATACGCAGTATTTT.